The 8 T cell receptor beta chains in this list originate from one sample, sequenced in a study of T cell repertoires in cytomegalovirus infection. For these TCRs, the target antigens are not known. TCRdb recomputed calls from the reads with MiXCR, one row per CDR3 protein. The repertoire holds a few hundred thousand distinct CDR3 sequences, with under 45% as singletons. This material consisted of cultured PBMCs, taken from culture after CMV antigen stimulation. The receptor source for this set is a human donor in good health (CMV status not recorded). Some clones in this sample may be carry-over from other donors' samples.

The chain is built from TRBV12-3 or TRBV12-4 and TRBJ2-3; 8 bases match TRBD2. V was clipped by 4 bases and J by 4 bases; unmatched bases: 10. This CDR3 is built from 16 residues. The CDR3 here is CASSSRLVGRADTQYF. CDR3 in DNA: TGTGCCAGCAGTTCGAGACTAGTCGGGAGGGCAGATACGCAGTATTTT.

The chain combines TRBV18 with TRBJ1-3; no firm D call. The ends were cut back, 6 bases at V and 0 bases at J, with 18 bases in the middle. The CDR3 is 17 residues long. CDR1 KGHSH and CDR2 LQKENI come from the germline V gene. This chain's CDR3 is CASSPAGGLLSGNTIYF. CDR3 in DNA: TGTGCCAGCTCCCCGGCTGGCGGTCTCCTCTCTGGAAACACCATATATTTT.

This clonotype was counted between two and nine times. The chain recombines TRBV7-2 with TRBJ2-3, with 8 bases matching TRBD2. CDR1 SGHTA and CDR2 FQGNSA come from the germline V gene. Trimming took 5 bases from V and 2 from J; bases not matched to a gene: 6. This CDR3 is 15 amino acids long. The CDR3 nucleotides are TGTGCCAGCAGCCTAAGCGGGGGACCCACAGATACGCAGTATTTT. It specifies CASSLSGGPTDTQYF.

This sequence joins TRBV6-2 or TRBV6-3 and TRBJ2-1, with D perhaps TRBD1 or TRBD2 (5 bases each). V lost 2 bases to trimming and J lost 8 bases, with 25 bases between them. This CDR3 comprises 18 residues. Germline V gives CDR1 MNHEY, CDR2 SVGEGT. The CDR3 sequence: CASSYAGTTYSQGDEQFF. The CDR3, as DNA: TGTGCCAGCAGTTACGCGGGTACTACCTACTCTCAGGGCGATGAGCAGTTCTTC.

The chain is built from TRBV2 and TRBJ2-1, with 10 bases identical to TRBD2. The ends lost 4 bases at V and 3 bases at J; junction bases unmatched: 6. CDR3 size: 16 residues. The germline CDR1 and CDR2 sequences are SNHLY and FYNNEI. The CDR3 region is CASSVGLAAVYNEQFF. In DNA, the CDR3 is TGTGCCAGCAGTGTTGGACTAGCGGCGGTCTACAATGAGCAGTTCTTC. Complete variable domain (other parts from reference TRBV2 and TRBJ2-1): EPEVTQTPSHQVTQMGQEVILRCVPISNHLYFYWYRQILGQKVEFLVSFYNNEISEKSEIFDDQFSVERPDGSNFTLKIRSTKLEDSAMYFCASSVGLAAVYNEQFFGPGTRLTVL.

The V and J genes are TRBV2 and TRBJ2-2, with D perhaps being TRBD1 or TRBD2 (5 bases each). The germline CDR1 and CDR2 sequences are SNHLY and FYNNEI. Between the trimmed V and J ends, which lost 6 bases and 1 base, there was a span of 9 bases. The CDR3 extends over 14 amino acids. For the CDR3, the DNA is TGTGCCAGCAGGACGGGACGGAACACCGGGGAGCTGTTTTTT. Protein product: CASRTGRNTGELFF.

This sequence joins TRBV6-2 or TRBV6-3 and TRBJ1-1; 7 bases line up with TRBD1. Germline CDR1 reads MNHEY; CDR2 reads SVGEGT. CDR3 size: 15 residues. With 6 bases clipped from V and 1 base from J, the junction kept 8 bases outside the gene matches. The chain's CDR3 is CASRVRGGPNTEAFF. The DNA for the CDR3 is TGTGCCAGCAGGGTCAGGGGGGGCCCGAACACTGAAGCTTTCTTT.

In its sample, this clonotype was seen a few times. The rearrangement joins TRBV28 to TRBJ1-1; no clear D. V was trimmed by 3 bases and J by 6 bases, leaving 20 bases between them. CDR3 size: 16 residues. Germline V gene data show CDR1 as MDHEN and CDR2 as SYDVKM. This CDR3 reads CASSFFRVDGFSEAFF. The CDR3 DNA follows: TGTGCCAGCAGTTTCTTCCGGGTAGATGGTTTCTCTGAAGCTTTCTTT.